What follows are 14 T cell receptor beta chains derived from one specimen sequenced in a study of siplizumab effects on memory and regulatory T cells. TCRdb keeps only in-frame clones here, not all; method: immunoSEQ multiplex PCR. The sample records about 85,000 clones, roughly 94% being singletons. Material: CD8+ T cells sorted from blood. These receptor sequences come from a human donor in good health.

By sample fraction, this clone is medium-sized. CDR3 protein: CASSLARGWEAFF. The DNA for the CDR3 is TGTGCCAGCAGTTTAGCCAGGGGCTGGGAAGCTTTCTTT. The gene calls are TRBV27 and TRBJ1-1; D possibly corresponds to TRBD1 (6 bases). Germline CDR1 is MNHEY and CDR2 is SMNVEV (reference sequence). This CDR3 is built from 13 residues. The ends were cut back, 2 bases at V and 8 bases at J, with 12 bases in the middle.

V and J are TRBV9 and TRBJ2-3; the match to TRBD1 covers 10 bases. The J segment lost 4 bases and the V segment lost 2 bases, leaving 7 bases of the junction unmatched. Germline values: CDR1 SGDLS, CDR2 YYNGEE. CDR3 size: 16 residues. The CDR3 here is CASSVAGTGASDTQYF. DNA for the CDR3: TGTGCCAGCAGCGTCGCCGGGACAGGGGCCTCAGATACGCAGTATTTT.

This clone occurred once. This chain uses TRBV7-3 with TRBJ2-5; tentative D call: TRBD1 (6 bases). Germline-derived CDR1 and CDR2 are SGHTA and FQGTGA. The V gene lost 0 bases and the J gene lost 2 bases, with 13 bases spanning the gap. The CDR3 contains 16 residues. DNA for the CDR3: TGTGCCAGCAGCTTAACCCATCGCCAGGGGCAAGAGACCCAGTACTTC. Translating it yields CASSLTHRQGQETQYF.

V usage is TRBV7-3 and J usage is TRBJ1-1; D gene unclear. This CDR3 spans 13 amino acids. Germline CDR1 reads SGHTA; CDR2 reads FQGTGA. V lost 6 bases to trimming and J lost 1 base, with 9 bases between them. As DNA, the CDR3 is TGTGCCAGCAGTCTTGACTCGAACACTGAAGCTTTCTTT. This codes for CASSLDSNTEAFF. Filled out from reference TRBV7-3 and TRBJ1-1, the complete variable domain reads GAGVSQTPSNKVTEKGKYVELRCDPISGHTALYWYRQSLGQGPEFLIYFQGTGAADDSGLPNDRFFAVRPEGSVSTLKIQRTERGDSAVYLCASSLDSNTEAFFGQGTRLTVV.

The gene calls are TRBV4-2 and TRBJ1-5, with D unclear. V dropped 0 bases and J dropped 3 bases, with 9 bases sitting between them. The CDR3 totals 15 residues. The germline CDR1 and CDR2 sequences are LGHNA and YNFKEQ. This CDR3 is CASSQEEAYNQPQHF. The CDR3 DNA reads as TGTGCCAGCAGCCAAGAAGAGGCCTACAATCAGCCCCAGCATTTT.

The chain carries TRBV7-2 and TRBJ2-2; D unresolved. This CDR3 region has 13 residues. Germline V gene sequence: CDR1 SGHTA, CDR2 FQGNSA. Trimming removed 3 bases at V and 5 bases at J, with 7 bases between. DNA of the CDR3: TGTGCCAGCAGCTTGGTCAGTACCGGGGAGCTGTTTTTT. This gives the protein CASSLVSTGELFF.

This chain connects TRBV6-5 to TRBJ1-2; no reliable D call. CDR3 size: 16 residues. Looked up from germline, CDR1 is MNHEY and CDR2 is SVGAGI. The V end was cut by 2 bases, the J end by 1 base, with 14 bases between. CDR3 sequence: CASSYLETHHNYGYTF. The CDR3 region has the DNA TGTGCCAGCAGTTACCTAGAGACACATCATAACTATGGCTACACCTTC.

The J gene is TRBJ1-3, the V gene TRBV28; D may be TRBD1 (5 bases). Trimming took off 5 bases at V and 1 base at J, with 9 bases between the two ends. Germline V lookup: CDR1 MDHEN, CDR2 SYDVKM. The CDR3 extends over 14 amino acids. CDR3 region: CASSDRGSGNTIYF. The CDR3 coding sequence is TGTGCCAGCAGTGACCGGGGGTCTGGAAACACCATATATTTT.

There are a few counts of this clone. The chain recombines TRBV15 with TRBJ2-1; D is possibly TRBD2 (5 bases). CDR1 is LNHNV, CDR2 YYDKDF, per germline (reference sequence). Deletions cut 0 bases from V and 0 bases from J, with 21 bases between. The CDR3 has 20 residues. Written as DNA, the CDR3 is TGTGCCACCAGCAGAGATCCCTTTGGGGATCGGGGAAACTCCTACAATGAGCAGTTCTTC. Encoded protein: CATSRDPFGDRGNSYNEQFF.

The genes are TRBV7-9 and TRBJ2-7; D ambiguous. The germline V and J ends were trimmed by 4 bases and 3 bases, with 16 bases remaining between them. CDR1 and CDR2 from the germline V gene are SEHNR and FQNEAQ (reference sequence). This CDR3 has 15 amino acids. The CDR3 sequence: CASSYEEGPNYEQYF. The CDR3 nucleotides are TGTGCCAGCAGCTACGAGGAAGGGCCCAACTACGAGCAGTACTTC.

The chain joins TRBV27 to TRBJ2-6, with D possibly being TRBD2 (5 bases). Per germline, CDR1 MNHEY and CDR2 SMNVEV (reference sequence). CDR3 size: 16 residues. The V gene lost 5 bases and the J gene lost 1 base, with 12 bases spanning the gap. CDR3 region: CASSLLPGSGANVLTF. CDR3 in DNA: TGTGCCAGCAGTCTCCTTCCGGGGTCTGGGGCCAACGTCCTGACTTTC.

This clone has more than one count but fewer than ten. The CDR3: CSVDTGMNTEAFF. DNA of the CDR3: TGCAGCGTTGACACAGGGATGAACACTGAAGCTTTCTTT. The J gene is TRBJ1-1, the V gene TRBV29-1; maybe TRBD1 (6 bases). The CDR3 consists of 13 residues. V was trimmed by 3 bases and J by 0 bases, leaving 8 bases between them. Germline V CDR1 and CDR2: SQVTM, ANQGSEA.

The chain joins TRBV30 to TRBJ1-2, with 8 bases that match TRBD1. The CDR3 runs to 14 residues. Germline V CDR1 and CDR2: GTSNPN, SVGIG (reference sequence). The ends lost 3 bases at V and 4 bases at J; junction bases unmatched: 7. The CDR3 bases are TGTGCCTGGAGCGCCGGACAGGGCGCCTATGGCTACACCTTC. It codes for CAWSAGQGAYGYTF. Full variable domain (rest looked up from reference TRBV30 and TRBJ1-2): SQTIHQWPATLVQPVGSPLSLECTVEGTSNPNLYWYRQAAGRGLQLLFYSVGIGQISSEVPQNLSASRPQDRQFILSSKKLLLSDSGFYLCAWSAGQGAYGYTFGSGTRLTVV.

The chain couples TRBV6-1 to TRBJ1-2; D remains unclear. The V gene's germline CDR1 is MNHNS and CDR2 SASEGT. The CDR3 spans 14 residues. The V and J ends lost 1 base and 1 base respectively, with 7 bases between them. This CDR3 reads CASSEVPLNYGYTF. The CDR3 DNA reads as TGTGCCAGCAGTGAAGTCCCCCTTAACTATGGCTACACCTTC.